Below are 18 T cell receptor beta chains sequenced from a single sample in a study of PD-L1 blockade in urothelial cancer. Data came from immunoSEQ multiplex PCR; TCRdb stores just in-frame clones and leaves some out. The table has about 52,000 clones, roughly 77% seen once; the top ten hold about 3.6%. Sequencing used PBMCs, obtained around atezolizumab (anti-PD-L1) treatment. The receptor source for this set is a man between 65 and 85 years old with urothelial cancer.

The rearrangement uses TRBV7-2 and TRBJ1-6, with D perhaps TRBD1 (5 bases). This CDR3 is built from 18 residues. V was cut by 6 bases and J by 0 bases, with 18 bases left in between. CDR1 SGHTA and CDR2 FQGNSA come from the germline V gene. The CDR3 protein is CASRRYKEDSSYNSPLHF. CDR3 coding DNA: TGTGCCAGCAGGCGATACAAAGAAGACAGCTCCTATAATTCACCCCTCCACTTT.

The CDR3 here is CASSSVQGTQYF. The DNA of the CDR3 is TGTGCCAGCAGCTCCGTTCAGGGTACGCAGTATTTT. This sequence joins TRBV7-3 and TRBJ2-3, with D tentatively TRBD1 (5 bases). CDR1 is SGHTA, CDR2 FQGTGA, per germline. This CDR3 has 12 amino acids. The V and J ends lost 4 bases and 8 bases respectively, with 10 bases between them. The full variable domain, rest sourced from reference TRBV7-3 and TRBJ2-3, is GAGVSQTPSNKVTEKGKYVELRCDPISGHTALYWYRQSLGQGPEFLIYFQGTGAADDSGLPNDRFFAVRPEGSVSTLKIQRTERGDSAVYLCASSSVQGTQYFGPGTRLTVL.

V is TRBV7-3 and J is TRBJ2-2; 12 bases are shared with TRBD2. Germline V lookup: CDR1 SGHTA, CDR2 FQGTGA. This CDR3 comprises 15 residues. V dropped 3 bases and J dropped 6; count of bases not matched to a gene: 2. The CDR3 spells CASSLTSGSAGELFF. The CDR3 DNA sequence: TGTGCCAGCAGCTTGACTAGCGGGAGCGCCGGGGAGCTGTTTTTT.

The CDR3 spells CASSLLFNQPQHF. The DNA for the CDR3 is TGTGCCAGCAGCTTGCTCTTCAATCAGCCCCAGCATTTT. The V and J genes are TRBV5-5 and TRBJ1-5, with D uncertain. CDR1 is SGHKS, CDR2 YYEKEE, per germline (reference sequence). The CDR3 contains 13 residues. The germline V and J ends were trimmed by 1 base and 3 bases, with 5 bases remaining between them. The full variable domain, in which reference TRBV5-5 and TRBJ1-5 provide the parts outside the CDR3, is DAGVTQSPTHLIKTRGQQVTLRCSPISGHKSVSWYQQVLGQGPQFIFQYYEKEERGRGNFPDRFSARQFPNYSSELNVNALLLGDSALYLCASSLLFNQPQHFGDGTRLSIL.

The rearrangement joins TRBV11-2 to TRBJ2-7; D remains unclear. This CDR3 comprises 13 residues. Germline V CDR1 and CDR2: SGHAT, FQNNGV. V lost 5 bases to trimming and J lost 0 bases, with 8 bases between them. CDR3 in DNA: TGTGCCAGCAGCGTGTCGGGCTCCTACGAGCAGTACTTC. Translated, it gives CASSVSGSYEQYF.

The chain recombines TRBV4-1 with TRBJ1-2, with TRBD1 identical over 9 bases. J was trimmed by 8 bases and V by 1 base; bases with no gene match: 8. CDR3 length: 15 amino acids. Germline CDR1 is MGHRA and CDR2 is YSYEKL. CDR3 sequence (DNA): TGCGCCAGCAGCCAAGCGGACAGGGGCCAAGAGGGCTACACCTTC. This encodes CASSQADRGQEGYTF.

The V call is TRBV7-2, the J call TRBJ2-5, with 9 bases fitting TRBD2. Looked up from germline, CDR1 is SGHTA and CDR2 is FQGNSA. The CDR3 runs to 15 residues. Losses at the gene ends were 2 bases for V and 0 bases for J; bases not matched to a gene: 1. In DNA form, the CDR3 reads TGTGCCAGCAGCTTACTAGCGGGGTACCAAGAGACCCAGTACTTC. Protein product: CASSLLAGYQETQYF.

The chain employs TRBV15 and TRBJ2-1, with D maybe TRBD2 (6 bases). V shed 0 bases and J shed 4 bases, with 13 bases lying between them. The CDR3 totals 16 residues. Germline assignment: CDR1 LNHNV and CDR2 YYDKDF (reference sequence). The CDR3 DNA sequence: TGTGCCACCAGCAGAGAACTACCGGGACTTTACAATGAGCAGTTCTTC. Translating it yields CATSRELPGLYNEQFF.

The chain combines TRBV5-4 with TRBJ1-6; unclear D gene. This CDR3 is built from 14 residues. Germline V gives CDR1 SGHNT, CDR2 YYREEE (reference sequence). The ends were cut back, 0 bases at V and 6 bases at J, with 7 bases in the middle. The CDR3 spells CASSLDRGNSPLHF. Written as DNA, the CDR3 is TGTGCCAGCAGCTTGGACCGGGGTAATTCACCCCTCCACTTT. Together with reference TRBV5-4 and TRBJ1-6, the CDR3 gives the full variable domain: ETGVTQSPTHLIKTRGQQVTLRCSSQSGHNTVSWYQQALGQGPQFIFQYYREEENGRGNFPPRFSGLQFPNYSSELNVNALELDDSALYLCASSLDRGNSPLHFGNGTRLTVT.

The chain is built from TRBV27 and TRBJ2-7; 7 positions agree with TRBD1. The germline V gene has CDR1 MNHEY and CDR2 SMNVEV (reference sequence). The CDR3 totals 15 residues. With V trimmed by 6 bases and J by 3 bases, 11 bases remained unmatched. The CDR3 nucleotides are TGTGCCAGCAGATCTCCGGGACAGCGAATCTACGAGCAGTACTTC. Its protein product is CASRSPGQRIYEQYF.

This clone was seen a single time. The V and J genes are TRBV12-5 and TRBJ2-5, with TRBD1 identical over 8 bases. Germline assignment: CDR1 LGHNT and CDR2 FRNRAP. This CDR3 is 14 amino acids long. Unmatched junction bases numbered 8, after V lost 6 bases and J lost 5 bases. CDR3 bases: TGTGCTAGTGGATCCCAGGGGGCAACGGAGACCCAGTACTTC. It yields the protein CASGSQGATETQYF.

The chain employs TRBV7-9 and TRBJ2-3, with 13 positions matching TRBD2. This CDR3 has 14 residues. V lost 5 bases, J lost 7 bases, and 3 bases stayed unmatched. Germline V gene sequence: CDR1 SEHNR, CDR2 FQNEAQ (reference sequence). This CDR3 reads CASSQGLAGNTQYF. CDR3 coding DNA: TGTGCCAGCAGCCAGGGACTAGCGGGAAATACGCAGTATTTT.

The chain couples TRBV19 to TRBJ2-5; 9 nucleotides match TRBD1. The CDR3 covers 15 residues. J gave up 3 bases and V 6 bases, and 8 bases lay outside the gene matches. Looked up from germline, CDR1 is LNHDA and CDR2 is SQIVND (reference sequence). CDR3 coding DNA: TGTGCCAGTAGCCTTTGGACAGGGGATGAAGAGACCCAGTACTTC. It specifies CASSLWTGDEETQYF. The full variable domain, in which reference TRBV19 and TRBJ2-5 provide the parts outside the CDR3, is DGGITQSPKYLFRKEGQNVTLSCEQNLNHDAMYWYRQDPGQGLRLIYYSQIVNDFQKGDIAEGYSVSREKKESFPLTVTSAQKNPTAFYLCASSLWTGDEETQYFGPGTRLLVL.

The rearrangement joins TRBV5-4 to TRBJ2-2, with TRBD1 as a possible D gene (6 bases). V lost 4 bases and J 1 base, leaving 11 bases between the germline ends. The CDR3 runs 15 residues. Germline V gene sequence: CDR1 SGHNT, CDR2 YYREEE (reference sequence). Written as DNA, the CDR3 is TGTGCCAGCAGCCCTCCGGGACAGAACACCGGGGAGCTGTTTTTT. This gives the protein CASSPPGQNTGELFF.

The gene calls are TRBV28 and TRBJ2-7; no clear D gene. V was clipped by 2 bases and J by 4 bases, with 9 bases between them. In germline, CDR1 is MDHEN, CDR2 SYDVKM. The CDR3 spans 13 residues. CDR3 protein: CASSLQIPYEQYF. Here the CDR3 DNA reads TGTGCCAGCAGTTTACAGATACCTTACGAGCAGTACTTC.

This chain uses TRBV5-5 with TRBJ2-7; D may be TRBD1 (5 bases). The ends were cut back, 4 bases at V and 0 bases at J, with 11 bases in the middle. Per the germline V gene, CDR1 is SGHKS and CDR2 is YYEKEE (reference sequence). The CDR3 is made up of 14 amino acids. This CDR3 is CASSLDRTSYEQYF. CDR3 nucleotide sequence: TGTGCCAGCAGCCTCGACAGAACCTCCTACGAGCAGTACTTC.

The CDR3 coding sequence is TGTGCCAGCAGTCCCGGGACAGGGGAGAAGGATGAGCAGTTCTTC. The encoded protein is CASSPGTGEKDEQFF. The V call is TRBV27, the J call TRBJ2-1, with 10 positions matching TRBD1. Germline V gene lookup returns CDR1 MNHEY and CDR2 SMNVEV (reference sequence). The junction had 9 bases not matched to a gene; V was cut back by 5 bases and J by 8 bases. This CDR3 region has 15 residues.

This clone has a single count. The CDR3 spells CASSIGSGRSLSADTQYF. CDR3 DNA: TGTGCCAGTAGTATAGGCAGCGGGAGGTCCCTGTCGGCAGATACGCAGTATTTT. The chain links TRBV19 to TRBJ2-3; 9 bases agree with TRBD2. CDR1 is LNHDA and CDR2 is SQIVND in the germline V gene (reference sequence). The V and J ends lost 1 base and 4 bases, in that order; junction bases with no gene match: 12. CDR3 size: 18 residues. The full variable domain, its missing parts supplied by reference TRBV19 and TRBJ2-3, is DGGITQSPKYLFRKEGQNVTLSCEQNLNHDAMYWYRQDPGQGLRLIYYSQIVNDFQKGDIAEGYSVSREKKESFPLTVTSAQKNPTAFYLCASSIGSGRSLSADTQYFGPGTRLTVL.